The text below deals with one T cell receptor beta chain. Its specificity is unknown. J lost 3 bases, V lost 8 bases, and 5 bases had no gene match. CDR3 length equals 13 residues. Germline lookup yields CDR1 MNHNS and CDR2 SASEGT. A universal primer site was incorporated via template switching, and the cDNA contained unique molecular identifiers. TCRdb used MiXCR to reprocess the 5' RACE reads, holding one entry per CDR3 protein. The data hold roughly 260,000 distinct CDR3 sequences, with roughly an eighth observed a single time. Every sampled donor was Caucasian and healthy. The data stem from a study of identical twins. General study results and limits: In drawing conclusions, the study used cross-sectional statistical analysis and did not follow the same donors. The models systematically underestimated how much out-of-frame TCR alpha was shared in monozygotic twins.

The chain combines TRBV6-1 with TRBJ2-7, with 9 bases fitting TRBD1. Sequencing was done on a sample of memory (CD45RO+) T cells sorted from blood. The TCR sequence derives from a woman between 18 and 29 years old in good health. CDR3 DNA sequence: TGTGCCAGCCGGCGGACAGGGGACTACGAGCAGTACTTC. Residues: CASRRTGDYEQYF.